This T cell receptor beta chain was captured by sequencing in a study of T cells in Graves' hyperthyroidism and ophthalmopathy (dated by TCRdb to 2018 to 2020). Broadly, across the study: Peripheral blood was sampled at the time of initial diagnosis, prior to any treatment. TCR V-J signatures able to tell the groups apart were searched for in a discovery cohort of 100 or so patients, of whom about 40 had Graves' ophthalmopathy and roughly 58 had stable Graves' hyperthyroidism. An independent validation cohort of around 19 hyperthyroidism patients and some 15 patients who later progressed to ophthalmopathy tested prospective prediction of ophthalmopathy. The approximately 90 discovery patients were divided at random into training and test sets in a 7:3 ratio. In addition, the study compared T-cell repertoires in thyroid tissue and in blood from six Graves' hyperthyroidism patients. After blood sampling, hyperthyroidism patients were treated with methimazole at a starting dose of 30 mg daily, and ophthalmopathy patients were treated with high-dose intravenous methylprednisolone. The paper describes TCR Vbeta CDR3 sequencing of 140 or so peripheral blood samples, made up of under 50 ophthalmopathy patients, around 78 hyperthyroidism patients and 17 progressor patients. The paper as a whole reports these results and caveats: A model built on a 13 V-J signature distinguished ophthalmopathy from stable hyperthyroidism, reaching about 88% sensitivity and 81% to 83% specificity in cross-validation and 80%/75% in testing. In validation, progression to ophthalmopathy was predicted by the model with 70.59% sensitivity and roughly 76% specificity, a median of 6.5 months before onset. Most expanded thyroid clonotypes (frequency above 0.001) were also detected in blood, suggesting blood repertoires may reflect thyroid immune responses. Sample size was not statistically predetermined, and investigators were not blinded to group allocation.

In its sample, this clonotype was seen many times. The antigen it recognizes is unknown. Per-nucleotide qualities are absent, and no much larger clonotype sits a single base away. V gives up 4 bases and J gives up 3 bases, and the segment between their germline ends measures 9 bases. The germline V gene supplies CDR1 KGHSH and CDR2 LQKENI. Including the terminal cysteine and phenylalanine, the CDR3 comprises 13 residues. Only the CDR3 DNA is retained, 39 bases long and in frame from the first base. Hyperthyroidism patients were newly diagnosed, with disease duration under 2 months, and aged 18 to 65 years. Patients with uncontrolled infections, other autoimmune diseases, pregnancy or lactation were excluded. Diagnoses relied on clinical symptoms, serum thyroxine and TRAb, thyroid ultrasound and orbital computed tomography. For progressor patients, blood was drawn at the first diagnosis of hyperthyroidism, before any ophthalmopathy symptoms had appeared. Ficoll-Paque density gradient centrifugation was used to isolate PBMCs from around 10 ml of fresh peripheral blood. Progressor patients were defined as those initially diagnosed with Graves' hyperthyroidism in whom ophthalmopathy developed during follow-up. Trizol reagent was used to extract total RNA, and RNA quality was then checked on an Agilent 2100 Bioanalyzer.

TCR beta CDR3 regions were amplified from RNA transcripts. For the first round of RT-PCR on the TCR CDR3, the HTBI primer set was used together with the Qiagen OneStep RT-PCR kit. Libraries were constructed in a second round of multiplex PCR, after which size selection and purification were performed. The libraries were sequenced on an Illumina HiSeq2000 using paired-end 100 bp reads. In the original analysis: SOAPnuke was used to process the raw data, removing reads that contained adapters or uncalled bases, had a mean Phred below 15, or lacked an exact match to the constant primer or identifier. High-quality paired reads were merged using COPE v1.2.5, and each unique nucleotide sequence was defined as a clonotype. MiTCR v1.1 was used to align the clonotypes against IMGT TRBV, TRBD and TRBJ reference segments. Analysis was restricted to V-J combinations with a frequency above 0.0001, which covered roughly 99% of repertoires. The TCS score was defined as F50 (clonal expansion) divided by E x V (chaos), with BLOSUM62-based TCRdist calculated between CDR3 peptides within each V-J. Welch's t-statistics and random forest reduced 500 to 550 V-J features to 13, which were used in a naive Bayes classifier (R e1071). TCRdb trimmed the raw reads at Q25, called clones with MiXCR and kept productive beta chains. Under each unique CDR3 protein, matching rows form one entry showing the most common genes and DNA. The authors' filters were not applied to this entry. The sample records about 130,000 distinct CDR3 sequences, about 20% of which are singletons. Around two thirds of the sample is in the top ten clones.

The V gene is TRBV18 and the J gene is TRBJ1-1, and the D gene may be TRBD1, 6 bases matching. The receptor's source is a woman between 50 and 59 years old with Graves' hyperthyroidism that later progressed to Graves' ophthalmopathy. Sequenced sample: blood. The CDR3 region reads CASSRRQDTEAFF. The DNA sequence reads TGTGCCAGCTCACGACGACAGGACACTGAAGCTTTCTTT.